A single sample gave rise to the 32 T cell receptor beta chains below, sequenced in a study of T cells in lung cancer brain metastases. Profiling relied on immunoSEQ multiplex PCR, and the TCRdb table lists in-frame clones only, not all of them. The sample has over 900 clones; 85% are singletons. Sequencing used tumor tissue from a brain metastasis. The source is a woman between 65 and 79 years old with non-small cell lung cancer that had spread to the brain.

This clone appeared a few times. The gene calls are TRBV7-9 and TRBJ2-1; 11 bases map to TRBD2. Trimming cost V 4 bases and J 1 base; bases outside gene matches: 6. Germline loops: CDR1 SEHNR, CDR2 FQNEAQ (reference sequence). The CDR3 totals 17 residues. The CDR3 sequence: CASSSARLAGSYNEQFF. The CDR3 DNA follows: TGTGCCAGCAGCTCTGCACGACTAGCGGGGTCCTACAATGAGCAGTTCTTC.

The chain has TRBV5-8 and TRBJ2-7; TRBD1 matches at 7 bases. The V gene end was trimmed by 0 bases and the J gene end by 3 bases; junction bases not matched to a gene: 6. The CDR3 contains 15 residues. The germline gives CDR1 SGHTS, CDR2 YDEGEE. Here the CDR3 DNA reads TGTGCCAGCAGCTTGGTGGGGACAGCCGACTACGAGCAGTACTTC. Encoded protein: CASSLVGTADYEQYF.

The rearrangement uses TRBV6-1 and TRBJ1-6, with D possibly being TRBD1 (6 bases). In germline, CDR1 is MNHNS, CDR2 SASEGT. The germline V and J ends were trimmed by 6 bases and 4 bases, with 13 bases remaining between them. This CDR3 spans 15 amino acids. The CDR3 loop reads CASRRTGTYNSPLHF. CDR3 DNA: TGTGCCAGCAGACGAACCGGGACATATAATTCACCCCTCCACTTT.

This clone appeared once. The chain is built from TRBV27 and TRBJ2-3; D may be TRBD1 or TRBD2 (5 bases each). CDR3 size: 16 residues. V lost 6 bases, J lost 3 bases, and 19 bases lay in between. Germline values: CDR1 MNHEY, CDR2 SMNVEV (reference sequence). The CDR3 DNA reads TGTGCCAGCAGAGGAGGCCTGAGGACATGGACAGATACGCAGTATTTT. Amino acid sequence: CASRGGLRTWTDTQYF.

V and J are TRBV5-1 and TRBJ2-3; 8 nucleotides line up with TRBD2. This CDR3 contains 15 residues. Unmatched junction bases numbered 1, after V lost 1 base and J lost 0 bases. Germline V lookup: CDR1 SGHRS, CDR2 YFSETQ. CDR3 coding DNA: TGCGCCAGCAGCTTGCCTAGCGGGAGCACAGATACGCAGTATTTT. Encoded protein: CASSLPSGSTDTQYF.

The chain carries TRBV7-8 and TRBJ1-1; weak D call: TRBD1 (5 bases). Germline V gene sequence: CDR1 SGHVS, CDR2 FQNEAQ. Trimming shortened V by 2 bases and J by 8 bases, and 15 bases separated the two germline ends. The CDR3 has 14 amino acids. CDR3 DNA sequence: TGTGCCAGCAGCTTACAGCCAGGGTTCGGCGAAGCTTTCTTT. Protein sequence: CASSLQPGFGEAFF. Using reference TRBV7-8 and TRBJ1-1 for the parts outside the CDR3, the full variable domain is GAGVSQSPRYKVAKRGQDVALRCDPISGHVSLFWYQQALGQGPEFLTYFQNEAQLDKSGLPSDRFFAERPEGSVSTLKIQRTQQEDSAVYLCASSLQPGFGEAFFGQGTRLTVV.

The rearrangement uses TRBV7-2 and TRBJ1-1, with 7 bases aligning to TRBD1. The V gene end was trimmed by 1 base and the J gene end by 5 bases; junction bases not matched to a gene: 4. This CDR3 has 14 amino acids. The germline V gene has CDR1 SGHTA and CDR2 FQGNSA. As DNA, the CDR3 is TGTGCCAGCAGCTTAGAGGCCAGGGGGACTGAAGCTTTCTTT. It specifies CASSLEARGTEAFF. Filled out from reference TRBV7-2 and TRBJ1-1, the complete variable domain reads GAGVSQSPSNKVTEKGKDVELRCDPISGHTALYWYRQSLGQGLEFLIYFQGNSAPDKSGLPSDRFSAERTGGSVSTLTIQRTQQEDSAVYLCASSLEARGTEAFFGQGTRLTVV.

This chain links TRBV7-8 with TRBJ2-2, with 7 bases matching TRBD1. Per germline, CDR1 SGHVS and CDR2 FQNEAQ. CDR3 length: 14 amino acids. V was clipped by 5 bases and J by 1 base; unmatched bases: 1. CDR3 protein: CASSRDRNTGELFF. Here the CDR3 DNA reads TGTGCCAGCAGCCGGGACAGGAACACCGGGGAGCTGTTTTTT. The complete variable domain, with remaining parts taken from reference TRBV7-8 and TRBJ2-2, reads GAGVSQSPRYKVAKRGQDVALRCDPISGHVSLFWYQQALGQGPEFLTYFQNEAQLDKSGLPSDRFFAERPEGSVSTLKIQRTQQEDSAVYLCASSRDRNTGELFFGEGSRLTVL.

The chain's CDR3 is CATSRDQADTQYF. CDR3 bases: TGTGCCACCAGCAGAGATCAGGCAGATACGCAGTATTTT. This rearrangement joins TRBV15 to TRBJ2-3; no firm D call. Trimming removed 0 bases at V and 4 bases at J, with 5 bases between. This CDR3 region has 13 residues. Germline CDR1 reads LNHNV; CDR2 reads YYDKDF (reference sequence).

The V and J genes are TRBV5-1 and TRBJ2-5, with 9 nucleotides matching TRBD2. The J call may be mistaken, given a closer DNA end match to TRBJ2-7. Germline CDR1 reads SGHRS; CDR2 reads YFSETQ. The CDR3 is 17 amino acids. Here the CDR3 DNA reads TGCGCCAGCAGCCCAGATATACTAGCGGGCCTCTCCTACGAGCAGTACTTC. Protein: CASSPDILAGLSYEQYF.

This clone showed up just a few times. The V call is TRBV5-6, the J call TRBJ1-6; D is perhaps TRBD1 (6 bases). Germline assignment: CDR1 SGHDT and CDR2 YYEEEE. This CDR3 region has 16 residues. With 0 bases removed from V and 7 bases from J, the gap between germline ends came to 14 bases. The CDR3 region has the DNA TGTGCCAGCAGCTTGGAAGGGGGACGTCAGAATTCACCCCTCCACTTT. This gives the protein CASSLEGGRQNSPLHF. Full variable domain (outside the CDR3, taken from reference TRBV5-6 and TRBJ1-6): DAGVTQSPTHLIKTRGQQVTLRCSPKSGHDTVSWYQQALGQGPQFIFQYYEEEERQRGNFPDRFSGHQFPNYSSELNVNALLLGDSALYLCASSLEGGRQNSPLHFGNGTRLTVT.

The chain uses TRBV6-1 and TRBJ2-1, with D unclear. Germline V lookup: CDR1 MNHNS, CDR2 SASEGT. V lost 6 bases to trimming and J lost 5 bases, with 14 bases between them. The CDR3 extends over 14 amino acids. The CDR3 DNA reads as TGTGCCAGCAGCCGAGTCGGCTTGAACAATGAGCAGTTCTTC. Protein sequence: CASSRVGLNNEQFF.

This clone has only a few counts. The rearrangement joins TRBV18 to TRBJ2-6, with D perhaps matching TRBD2 (7 bases). CDR1 and CDR2 from the germline V gene are KGHSH and LQKENI. The ends were cut back, 5 bases at V and 4 bases at J, with 18 bases in the middle. The length of the CDR3 is 17 residues. The CDR3 sequence is CASSSYGGAQGANVLTF. The DNA of the CDR3 is TGTGCCAGCTCATCCTATGGGGGGGCGCAAGGGGCCAACGTCCTGACTTTC. The full variable domain, completed using reference TRBV18 and TRBJ2-6, is NAGVMQNPRHLVRRRGQEARLRCSPMKGHSHVYWYRQLPEEGLKFMVYLQKENIIDESGMPKERFSAEFPKEGPSILRIQQVVRGDSAAYFCASSSYGGAQGANVLTFGAGSRLTVL.

This chain joins TRBV5-4 and TRBJ1-1; D is uncertain. This CDR3 contains 14 residues. The germline V gene has CDR1 SGHNT and CDR2 YYREEE (reference sequence). V lost 4 bases and J 0 bases, leaving 10 bases between the germline ends. The CDR3 spells CASSRGPVNTEAFF. CDR3 bases: TGTGCCAGCAGCCGAGGGCCGGTGAACACTGAAGCTTTCTTT.

The CDR3 spells CSVVGPQLGDRTGSGAFF. CDR3 DNA sequence: TGCAGCGTTGTCGGCCCCCAATTGGGGGACAGGACAGGTAGCGGAGCTTTCTTT. This rearrangement joins TRBV29-1 to TRBJ1-1; the match to TRBD1 covers 8 bases. Germline loops: CDR1 SQVTM, CDR2 ANQGSEA. This CDR3 comprises 18 residues. V dropped 4 bases and J dropped 10; count of bases not matched to a gene: 26.

The chain couples TRBV19 to TRBJ1-1; D unresolved. The germline V gene encodes CDR1 LNHDA and CDR2 SQIVND (reference sequence). This CDR3 is 14 amino acids long. V lost 1 base to trimming and J lost 2 bases, with 8 bases between them. The DNA of the CDR3 is TGTGCCAGTAGTATAGGGTCCTCCAACACTGAAGCTTTCTTT. Translated, it gives CASSIGSSNTEAFF.

The V gene is TRBV18, the J gene TRBJ2-1; D assignment may be TRBD1 or TRBD2 (5 bases each). This CDR3 is built from 12 residues. Germline values: CDR1 KGHSH, CDR2 LQKENI. Trimming cost V 4 bases and J 6 bases, with 7 bases left between them. Written as DNA, the CDR3 is TGTGCCAGCTCACTTGGGGGCAATGAGCAGTTCTTC. This sequence encodes CASSLGGNEQFF.

To note about this clone: The sample holds other DNA sequences that translate to the same CDR3. V is TRBV19 and J is TRBJ2-1; D might be TRBD2 (7 bases). The CDR3 sequence is 16 residues long. Trimming shortened V by 4 bases and J by 7 bases, and 20 bases separated the two germline ends. Germline values: CDR1 LNHDA, CDR2 SQIVND (reference sequence). The CDR3 loop reads CASSTSGGRLGNEQFF. The CDR3 coding sequence is TGTGCCAGTAGTACCTCCGGGGGGCGGTTAGGGAATGAGCAGTTCTTC.

The CDR3 loop reads CASSGTSGGEKLFF. Written as DNA, the CDR3 is TGCGCCAGCAGTGGGACATCGGGAGGCGAAAAACTGTTTTTT. V usage is TRBV10-1 and J usage is TRBJ1-4; tentatively, D is TRBD1 (5 bases). Germline V gene data show CDR1 as WNHNN and CDR2 as SYGVQD (reference sequence). The CDR3 has 14 amino acids. Trimming left V 4 bases short and J 8 bases short, with 14 bases between.

The rearrangement joins TRBV6-6 to TRBJ2-7; no clear D. Germline assignment: CDR1 MNHNY and CDR2 SVGAGI (reference sequence). This CDR3 is built from 14 residues. The V and J ends lost 6 bases and 3 bases respectively, with 15 bases between them. The CDR3 coding sequence is TGTGCCAGCAGCCCCGGACCCGATCGCTACGAGCAGTACTTC. It is translated as CASSPGPDRYEQYF.

The V call is TRBV27, the J call TRBJ1-1; D ambiguous. The germline gives CDR1 MNHEY, CDR2 SMNVEV (reference sequence). Trimming pared 5 bases from V and 5 bases from J, leaving 9 bases between. This CDR3 region has 12 residues. CDR3 residues: CASSRSGTEAFF. The CDR3 nucleotides read TGTGCCAGCAGTCGGTCTGGGACTGAAGCTTTCTTT.

The chain employs TRBV5-1 and TRBJ2-2; D possibly corresponds to TRBD2 (6 bases). The CDR3 loop spans 15 amino acids. V lost 3 bases, J lost 3 bases, and 12 bases lay in between. The germline V gene has CDR1 SGHRS and CDR2 YFSETQ. The CDR3 bases are TGCGCCAGCAGCTCGGGGACTCTCGACACCGGGGAGCTGTTTTTT. This sequence encodes CASSSGTLDTGELFF.

The rearrangement uses TRBV7-3 and TRBJ2-3, with 10 nucleotides matching TRBD2. Per the germline V gene, CDR1 is SGHTA and CDR2 is FQGTGA. The CDR3 is 16 residues long. Trimming removed 0 bases from V and 5 bases from J; junction bases left unmatched: 5. The CDR3 DNA is TGTGCCAGCAGCTTAACTACCAGACTAGCGGGAGATACGCAGTATTTT. Encoded protein: CASSLTTRLAGDTQYF.

J is TRBJ1-2 and V is TRBV18, with D uncertain. The CDR3 sequence is 12 residues long. Germline loops: CDR1 KGHSH, CDR2 LQKENI. V lost 2 bases and J lost 2, with 3 bases in between. The CDR3 DNA sequence: TGTGCCAGCTCACCAGGGAACTATGGCTACACCTTC. Its translation: CASSPGNYGYTF.

This chain uses TRBV15 with TRBJ2-5; a weak D match, TRBD2 (5 bases). Trimming pared 4 bases from V and 3 bases from J, leaving 15 bases between. CDR3 length: 15 amino acids. CDR1 LNHNV and CDR2 YYDKDF come from the germline V gene (reference sequence). In DNA form, the CDR3 reads TGTGCCACCAGCATTACCCGGTCGGGGAAAGAGACCCAGTACTTC. The encoded protein is CATSITRSGKETQYF.

The chain couples TRBV5-8 to TRBJ1-1; TRBD1 might be the D (6 bases). The ends were cut back, 4 bases at V and 0 bases at J, with 13 bases in the middle. The CDR3 covers 15 residues. From germline, CDR1 is SGHTS and CDR2 YDEGEE. In nucleotides, the CDR3 is TGTGCCAGCAGCCCATGGACAGAATTGAACACTGAAGCTTTCTTT. Residues: CASSPWTELNTEAFF.

V is TRBV27 and J is TRBJ1-6, with D possibly TRBD1 on 6 matching bases. The CDR3 length is 18 residues. V lost 7 bases, J lost 3 bases, and 22 bases lay in between. CDR1 and CDR2 (germline): MNHEY, SMNVEV (reference sequence). CDR3 sequence: CASTTFDRTRLYNSPLHF. The CDR3 DNA is TGTGCCAGCACCACTTTCGACAGGACCCGACTCTATAATTCACCCCTCCACTTT.

This clone came up once. The CDR3 nucleotides read TGTGCCAGCAGCTCGGTGGCAGGGGCGGGCGAGACCCAGTACTTC. Translating gives CASSSVAGAGETQYF. The J gene is TRBJ2-5, the V gene TRBV7-7; a possible D gene is TRBD1 (6 bases). CDR1 is SSHAT and CDR2 is FNYEAQ in the germline V gene (reference sequence). Trimming took off 4 bases at V and 5 bases at J, with 17 bases between the two ends. This CDR3 spans 15 amino acids.

The rearrangement uses TRBV29-1 and TRBJ2-3; TRBD1 matches at 9 bases. Germline CDR1 and CDR2: SQVTM and ANQGSEA. V gave up 6 bases and J gave up 3 bases; unmatched junction bases: 7. CDR3 length: 14 residues. The CDR3 reads CSVTGGGKTDTQYF. CDR3 bases: TGCAGCGTAACAGGGGGCGGGAAGACAGATACGCAGTATTTT.

The chain employs TRBV5-5 and TRBJ2-2; TRBD1 agrees at 12 bases. V gave up 3 bases and J gave up 0 bases; unmatched junction bases: 6. This CDR3 has 18 residues. The germline V gene encodes CDR1 SGHKS and CDR2 YYEKEE (reference sequence). CDR3 region: CASSSRGTGGSNTGELFF. DNA of the CDR3: TGTGCCAGCAGCTCGCGTGGGACAGGGGGCTCGAACACCGGGGAGCTGTTTTTT.

V gene TRBV6-5 combines with J gene TRBJ1-5, with D perhaps TRBD1 (5 bases). CDR3 length equals 15 residues. Germline CDR1 is MNHEY and CDR2 is SVGAGI. With 2 bases removed from V and 0 bases from J, the gap between germline ends came to 8 bases. The CDR3, as DNA: TGTGCCAGCAGTTACGACAGATATAGCAATCAGCCCCAGCATTTT. Translation: CASSYDRYSNQPQHF.

V gene TRBV7-9 combines with J gene TRBJ2-2, with 7 bases that match TRBD2. The CDR3 contains 15 residues. V lost 1 base, J lost 6 bases, and 5 bases stayed unmatched. CDR1 SEHNR and CDR2 FQNEAQ come from the germline V gene (reference sequence). The CDR3 DNA reads as TGTGCCAGCAGCTTAGTTCGGGGGGACCCCGGGGAGCTGTTTTTT. It encodes CASSLVRGDPGELFF.